This TCR beta chain was captured in a study of T cell responses to AZD1222 COVID-19 vaccine. Whole-study context: Second doses that came at about 4 or about 12 weeks were put together. Study results and caveats: Clonal diversity may have been underestimated in mostly white British donors. CD4 TCRs linked to vaccination spanned spike, dominating at 160-218 and 743-854. Sampling captured repertoires only after the peak T cell response.

This clone was picked up one time. The antigen is undetermined. CDR3 length: 14 amino acids. Germline values: CDR1 ENHRY, CDR2 SYGVKD. V was cut by 8 bases and J by 5 bases, with 19 bases left in between. Only in-frame clones appear in the TCRdb table, and some are missing; sequencing was by immunoSEQ multiplex PCR. Counted here are tens of thousands of clones, 70% to 90% occurring once; the ten biggest clones make up about 15%. This receptor was taken from an adult in good health. Sequences were derived from peripheral blood, sampled on day 0 of AZD1222 vaccination. The chain links TRBV10-3 to TRBJ2-7, with a weak D call TRBD2 (5 bases). Written as DNA, the CDR3 is TGTGCCATCGGAAAGGACTCCCGATGGGACGAGCAGTACTTC. It encodes CAIGKDSRWDEQYF.